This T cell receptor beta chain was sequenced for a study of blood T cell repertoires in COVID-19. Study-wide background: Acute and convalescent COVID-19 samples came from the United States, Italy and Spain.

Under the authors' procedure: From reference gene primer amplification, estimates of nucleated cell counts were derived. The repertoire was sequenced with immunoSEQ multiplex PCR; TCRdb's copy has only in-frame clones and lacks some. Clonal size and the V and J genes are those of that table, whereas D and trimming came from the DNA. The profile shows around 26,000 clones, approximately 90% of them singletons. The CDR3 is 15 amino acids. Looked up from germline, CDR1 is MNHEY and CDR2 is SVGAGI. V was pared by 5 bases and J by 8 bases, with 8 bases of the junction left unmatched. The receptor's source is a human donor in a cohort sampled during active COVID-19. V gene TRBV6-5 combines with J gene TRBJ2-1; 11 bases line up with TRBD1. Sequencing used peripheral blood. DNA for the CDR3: TGTGCCAGCAGTCGCCGGGACAGGGGGATCGATGAGCAGTTCTTC. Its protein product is CASSRRDRGIDEQFF.